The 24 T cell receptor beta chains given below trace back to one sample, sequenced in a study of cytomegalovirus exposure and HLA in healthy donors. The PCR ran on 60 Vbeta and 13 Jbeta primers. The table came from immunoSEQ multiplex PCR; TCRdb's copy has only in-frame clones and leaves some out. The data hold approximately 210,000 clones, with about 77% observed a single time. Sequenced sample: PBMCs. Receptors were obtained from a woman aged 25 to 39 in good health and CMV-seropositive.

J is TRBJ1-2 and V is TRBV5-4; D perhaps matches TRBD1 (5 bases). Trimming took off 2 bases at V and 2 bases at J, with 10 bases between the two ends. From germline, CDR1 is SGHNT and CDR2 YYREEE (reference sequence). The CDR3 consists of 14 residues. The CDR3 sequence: CASSFRTRNYGYTF. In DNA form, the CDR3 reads TGTGCCAGCAGCTTCAGGACAAGGAACTATGGCTACACCTTC.

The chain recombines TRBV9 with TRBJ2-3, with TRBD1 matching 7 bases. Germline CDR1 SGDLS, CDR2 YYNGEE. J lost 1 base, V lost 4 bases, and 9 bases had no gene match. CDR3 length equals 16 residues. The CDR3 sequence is CASSLYTGTGTDTQYF. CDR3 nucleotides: TGTGCCAGCAGCTTATACACCGGGACAGGCACAGATACGCAGTATTTT.

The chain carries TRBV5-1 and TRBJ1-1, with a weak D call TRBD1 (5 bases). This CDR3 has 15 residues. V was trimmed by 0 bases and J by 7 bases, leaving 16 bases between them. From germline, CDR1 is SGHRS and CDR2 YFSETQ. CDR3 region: CASSLVEATGREAFF. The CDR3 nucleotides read TGCGCCAGCAGCTTGGTGGAAGCTACAGGCCGTGAAGCTTTCTTT.

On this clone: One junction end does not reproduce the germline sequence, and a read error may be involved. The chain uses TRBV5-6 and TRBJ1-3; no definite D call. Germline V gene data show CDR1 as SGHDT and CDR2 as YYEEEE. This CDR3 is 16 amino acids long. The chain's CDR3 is CANSFGGPFSGNTIYF. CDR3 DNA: TGTGCCAACAGCTTCGGTGGGCCTTTCTCTGGAAACACCATATATTTT. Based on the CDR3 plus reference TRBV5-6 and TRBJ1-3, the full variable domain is DAGVTQSPTHLIKTRGQQVTLRCSPKSGHDTVSWYQQALGQGPQFIFQYYEEEERQRGNFPDRFSGHQFPNYSSELNVNALLLGDSALYLCANSFGGPFSGNTIYFGEGSWLTVV.

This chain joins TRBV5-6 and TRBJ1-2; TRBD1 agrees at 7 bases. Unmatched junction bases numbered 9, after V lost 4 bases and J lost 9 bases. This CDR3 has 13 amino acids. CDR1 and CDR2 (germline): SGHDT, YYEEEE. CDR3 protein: CASSRDRVSSYTF. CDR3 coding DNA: TGTGCCAGCAGCCGCGACAGGGTATCAAGCTACACCTTC.

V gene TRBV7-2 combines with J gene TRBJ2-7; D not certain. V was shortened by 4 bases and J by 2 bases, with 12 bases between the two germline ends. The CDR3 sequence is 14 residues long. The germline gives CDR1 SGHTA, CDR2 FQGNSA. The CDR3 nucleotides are TGTGCCAGCAGCTCCTTCGGCAGCGCCTACGAGCAGTACTTC. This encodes CASSSFGSAYEQYF. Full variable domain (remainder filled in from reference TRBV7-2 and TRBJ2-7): GAGVSQSPSNKVTEKGKDVELRCDPISGHTALYWYRQSLGQGLEFLIYFQGNSAPDKSGLPSDRFSAERTGGSVSTLTIQRTQQEDSAVYLCASSSFGSAYEQYFGPGTRLTVT.

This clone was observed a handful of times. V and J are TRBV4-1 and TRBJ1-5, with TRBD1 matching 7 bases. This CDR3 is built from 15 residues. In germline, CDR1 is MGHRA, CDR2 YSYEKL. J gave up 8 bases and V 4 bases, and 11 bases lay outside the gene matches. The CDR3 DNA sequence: TGCGCCAGCAGCCTGCTATACGGCAGGGGGGAGCCCCAGCATTTT. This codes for CASSLLYGRGEPQHF.

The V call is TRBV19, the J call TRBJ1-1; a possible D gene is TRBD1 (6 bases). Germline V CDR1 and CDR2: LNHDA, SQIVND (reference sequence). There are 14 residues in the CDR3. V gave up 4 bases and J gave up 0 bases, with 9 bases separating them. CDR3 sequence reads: CASSRTGMNTEAFF. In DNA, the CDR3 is TGTGCCAGTAGTAGAACAGGGATGAACACTGAAGCTTTCTTT.

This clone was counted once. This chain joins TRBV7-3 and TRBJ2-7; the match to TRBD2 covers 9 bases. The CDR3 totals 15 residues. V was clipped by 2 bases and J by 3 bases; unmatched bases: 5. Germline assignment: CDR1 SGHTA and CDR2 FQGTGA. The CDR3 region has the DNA TGTGCCAGCAGCTTAGATCCGACTAGCGGCTACGAGCAGTACTTC. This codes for CASSLDPTSGYEQYF.

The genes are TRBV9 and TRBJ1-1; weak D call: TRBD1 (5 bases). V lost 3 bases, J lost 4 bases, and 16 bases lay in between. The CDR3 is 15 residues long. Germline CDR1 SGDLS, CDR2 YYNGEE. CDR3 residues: CASSASGLLGTEAFF. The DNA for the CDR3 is TGTGCCAGCAGCGCATCAGGGTTGCTCGGCACTGAAGCTTTCTTT. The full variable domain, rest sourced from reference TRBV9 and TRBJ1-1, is DSGVTQTPKHLITATGQRVTLRCSPRSGDLSVYWYQQSLDQGLQFLIQYYNGEERAKGNILERFSAQQFPDLHSELNLSSLELGDSALYFCASSASGLLGTEAFFGQGTRLTVV.

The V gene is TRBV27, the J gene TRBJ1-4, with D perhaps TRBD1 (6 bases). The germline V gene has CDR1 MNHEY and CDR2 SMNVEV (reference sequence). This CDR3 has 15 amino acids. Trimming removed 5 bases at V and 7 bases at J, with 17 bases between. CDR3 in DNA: TGTGCCAGCAGTGCCTACTCTAGGGGGACTGAAAAACTGTTTTTT. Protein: CASSAYSRGTEKLFF.

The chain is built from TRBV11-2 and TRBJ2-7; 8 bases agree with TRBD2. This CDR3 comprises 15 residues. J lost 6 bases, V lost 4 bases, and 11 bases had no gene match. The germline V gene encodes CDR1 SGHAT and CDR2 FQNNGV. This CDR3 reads CASSSRGSGIPEQYF. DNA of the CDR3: TGTGCCAGCAGCTCCCGGGGTAGCGGGATACCCGAGCAGTACTTC.

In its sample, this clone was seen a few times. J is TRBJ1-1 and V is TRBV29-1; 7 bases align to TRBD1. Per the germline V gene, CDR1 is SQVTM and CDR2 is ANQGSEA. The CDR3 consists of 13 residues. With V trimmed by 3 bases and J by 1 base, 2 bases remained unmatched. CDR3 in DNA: TGCAGCGTTGAGGGACAGCAGAACACTGAAGCTTTCTTT. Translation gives CSVEGQQNTEAFF.

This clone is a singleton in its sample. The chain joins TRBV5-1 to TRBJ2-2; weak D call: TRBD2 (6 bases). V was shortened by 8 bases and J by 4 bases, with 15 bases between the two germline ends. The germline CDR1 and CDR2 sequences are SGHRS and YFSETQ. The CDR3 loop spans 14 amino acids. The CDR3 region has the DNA TGCGCCAGTCGGGGACTCCCGGCCACCGGGGAGCTGTTTTTT. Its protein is CASRGLPATGELFF.

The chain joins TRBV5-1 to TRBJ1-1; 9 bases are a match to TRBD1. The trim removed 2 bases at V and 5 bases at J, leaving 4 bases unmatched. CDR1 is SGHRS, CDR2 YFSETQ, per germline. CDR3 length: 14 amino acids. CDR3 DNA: TGCGCCAGCAGCTTCCAGACAGGGGGAACTGAAGCTTTCTTT. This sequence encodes CASSFQTGGTEAFF.

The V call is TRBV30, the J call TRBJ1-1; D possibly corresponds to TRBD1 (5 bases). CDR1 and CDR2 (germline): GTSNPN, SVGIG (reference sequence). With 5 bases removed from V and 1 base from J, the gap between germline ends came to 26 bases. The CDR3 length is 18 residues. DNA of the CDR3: TGTGCCTGGGGGGCTCCCCTTCGCGCCCCACGAGAGAACACTGAAGCTTTCTTT. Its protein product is CAWGAPLRAPRENTEAFF.

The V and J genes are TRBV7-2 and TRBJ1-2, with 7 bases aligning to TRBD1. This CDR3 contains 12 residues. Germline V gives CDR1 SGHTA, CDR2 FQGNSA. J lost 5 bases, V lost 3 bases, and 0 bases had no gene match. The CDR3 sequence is CASSLTGYGYTF. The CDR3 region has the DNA TGTGCCAGCAGCTTGACAGGGTATGGCTACACCTTC.

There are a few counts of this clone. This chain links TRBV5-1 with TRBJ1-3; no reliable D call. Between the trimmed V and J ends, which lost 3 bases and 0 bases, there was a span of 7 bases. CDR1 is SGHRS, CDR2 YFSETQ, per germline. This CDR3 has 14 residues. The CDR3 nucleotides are TGCGCCAGCAGCTCCGTCTCCTCTGGAAACACCATATATTTT. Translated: CASSSVSSGNTIYF.

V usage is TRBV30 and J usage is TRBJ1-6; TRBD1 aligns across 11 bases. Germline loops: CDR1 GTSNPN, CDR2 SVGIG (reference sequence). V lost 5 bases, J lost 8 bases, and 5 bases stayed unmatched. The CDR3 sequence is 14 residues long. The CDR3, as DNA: TGTGCCTGGGGTCGGACAGGGGGCTATTCACCCCTCCACTTT. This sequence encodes CAWGRTGGYSPLHF.

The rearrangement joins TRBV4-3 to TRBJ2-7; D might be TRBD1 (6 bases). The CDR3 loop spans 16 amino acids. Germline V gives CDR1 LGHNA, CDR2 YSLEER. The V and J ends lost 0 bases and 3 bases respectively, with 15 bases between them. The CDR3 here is CASSQDVRGSIYEQYF. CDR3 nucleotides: TGCGCCAGCAGCCAAGATGTCAGGGGATCAATCTACGAGCAGTACTTC.

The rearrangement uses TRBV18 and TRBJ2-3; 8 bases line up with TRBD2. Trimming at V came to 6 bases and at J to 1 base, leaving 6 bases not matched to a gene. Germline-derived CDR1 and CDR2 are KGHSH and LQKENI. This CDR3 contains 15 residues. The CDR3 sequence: CASSTTSGRTDTQYF. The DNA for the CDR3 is TGTGCCAGCTCTACTACTAGCGGACGCACAGATACGCAGTATTTT.

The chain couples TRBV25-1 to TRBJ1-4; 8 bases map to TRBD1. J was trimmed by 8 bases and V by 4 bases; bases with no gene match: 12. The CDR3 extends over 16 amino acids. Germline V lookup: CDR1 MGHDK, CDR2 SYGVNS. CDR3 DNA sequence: TGTGCCAGCAGTGTCTCCCCCGGGACAGGTACCGAAAAACTGTTTTTT. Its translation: CASSVSPGTGTEKLFF. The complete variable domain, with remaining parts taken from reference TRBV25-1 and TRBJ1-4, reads EADIYQTPRYLVIGTGKKITLECSQTMGHDKMYWYQQDPGMELHLIHYSYGVNSTEKGDLSSESTVSRIRTEHFPLTLESARPSHTSQYLCASSVSPGTGTEKLFFGSGTQLSVL.

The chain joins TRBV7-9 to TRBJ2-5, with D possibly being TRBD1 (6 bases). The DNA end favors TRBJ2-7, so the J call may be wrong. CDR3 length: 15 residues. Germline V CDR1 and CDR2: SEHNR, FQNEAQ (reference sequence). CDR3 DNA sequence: TGTGCCAGCAGCTTGGCAGGACAGCCCCTTTACGAGCAGTACTTC. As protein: CASSLAGQPLYEQYF.

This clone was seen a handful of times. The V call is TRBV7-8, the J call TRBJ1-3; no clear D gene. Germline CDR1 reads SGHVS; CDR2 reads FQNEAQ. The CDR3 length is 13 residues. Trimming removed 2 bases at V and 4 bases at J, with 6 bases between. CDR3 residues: CASSLTEGNTIYF. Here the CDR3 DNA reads TGTGCCAGCAGCTTAACAGAAGGAAACACCATATATTTT.